The TCR beta chain described here comes from a study of patients and donors after allogeneic stem cell transplantation. The CDR3 has 13 amino acids. Germline V gives CDR1 DFQATT, CDR2 SNEGSKA (reference sequence). V lost 8 bases and J lost 6; bases outside the gene matches: 7. TCRdb re-called the RT-PCR reads with MiXCR, one entry per CDR3 protein. The profile shows 65,000 to 80,000 distinct CDR3 sequences, 26% of them singletons. Sequenced material: blood, either unsorted or a sorted T cell fraction (not recorded which). The chain links TRBV20-1 to TRBJ1-4; 9 bases are a match to TRBD1. The TCR sequence derives from a human donor who was either an allogeneic HSCT recipient or a stem cell or donor lymphocyte infusion donor (not recorded which). It is not recorded whose cells these are; they may come from a transplant donor. The CDR3 DNA reads as TGCAGTCTCCCGGGACAGGGTTATGAAAAACTGTTTTTT. This translates into CSLPGQGYEKLFF.